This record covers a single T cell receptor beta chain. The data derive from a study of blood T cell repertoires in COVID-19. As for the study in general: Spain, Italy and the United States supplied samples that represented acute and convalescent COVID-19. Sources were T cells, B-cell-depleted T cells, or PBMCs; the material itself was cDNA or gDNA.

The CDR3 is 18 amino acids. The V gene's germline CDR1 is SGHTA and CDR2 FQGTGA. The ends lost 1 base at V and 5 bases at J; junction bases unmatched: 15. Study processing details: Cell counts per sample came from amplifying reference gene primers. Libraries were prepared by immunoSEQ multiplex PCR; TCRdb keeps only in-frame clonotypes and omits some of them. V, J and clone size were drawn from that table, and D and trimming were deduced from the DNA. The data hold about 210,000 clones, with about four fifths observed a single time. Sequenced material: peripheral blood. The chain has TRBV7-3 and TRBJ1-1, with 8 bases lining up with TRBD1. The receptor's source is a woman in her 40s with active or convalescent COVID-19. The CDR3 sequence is CASSLIGLSPRGLTEAFF. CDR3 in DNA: TGTGCCAGCAGCTTAATAGGGTTAAGTCCCAGGGGGCTGACTGAAGCTTTCTTT.